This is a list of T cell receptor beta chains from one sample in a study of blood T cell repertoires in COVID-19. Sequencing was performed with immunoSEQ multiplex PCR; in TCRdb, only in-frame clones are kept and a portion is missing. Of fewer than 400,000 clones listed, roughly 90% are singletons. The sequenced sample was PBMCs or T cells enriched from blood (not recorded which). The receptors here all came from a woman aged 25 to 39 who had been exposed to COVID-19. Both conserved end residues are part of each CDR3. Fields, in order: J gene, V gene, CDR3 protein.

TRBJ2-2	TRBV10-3	CAISEGTGNLYTGELFF
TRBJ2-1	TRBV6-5	CASSYELRGEQFF
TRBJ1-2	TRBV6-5	CASSYGRENTF
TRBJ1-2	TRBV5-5	CASSSMTRRPGYTF
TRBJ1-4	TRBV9	CASSGGQINEKLFF
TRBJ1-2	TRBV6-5	CASRQGYGYTF
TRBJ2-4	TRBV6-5	CASLNRGLGIQYF
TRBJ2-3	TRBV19	CASSRASGGTTDTQYF
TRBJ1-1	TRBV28	CASSDRGRLLPEAFF
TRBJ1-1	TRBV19	CASSIPGTEAFF
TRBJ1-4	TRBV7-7	CASSGVQGQVTREKLFF
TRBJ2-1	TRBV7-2	CASTITSYNEQFF
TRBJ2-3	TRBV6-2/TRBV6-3	CASSVVGTTFTDTQYF
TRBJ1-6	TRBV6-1	CASSDGQGFNSPLHF
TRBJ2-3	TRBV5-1	CASSLDRGTDTQYF
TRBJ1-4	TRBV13	CASSFSRVGQTRVKLFF
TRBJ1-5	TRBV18	CASSPTTDIKPQHF
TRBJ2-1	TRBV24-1	CATSDLWVGERGPNNEQFF
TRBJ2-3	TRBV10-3	CAIRAGGLVGPDTQYF
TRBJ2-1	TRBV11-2	CASSLGGYSTNEQFF
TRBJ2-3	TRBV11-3	CASSLDSHTQYF
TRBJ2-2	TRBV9	CASSNRLVANTGELFF
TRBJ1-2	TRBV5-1	CASSPQGTLANYGYTF
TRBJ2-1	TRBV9	CASSLGQGRFNEQFF
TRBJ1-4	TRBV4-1	CASSQDLWTGFEKLFF
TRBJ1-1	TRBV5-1	CASSLILGGTEAFF
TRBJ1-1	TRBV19	CASSIVPGRGANTEAFF
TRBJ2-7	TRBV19	CASSHRGEQYF
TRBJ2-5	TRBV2	CASREQGLGQETQYF
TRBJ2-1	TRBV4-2	CASSQEATPTLAASSYNEQFF
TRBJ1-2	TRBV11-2	CASIDIAGGYGYTF
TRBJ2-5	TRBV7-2	CASSHLAGGRETQYF
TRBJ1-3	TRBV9	CASSQQSSGNTIYF
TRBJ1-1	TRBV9	CASSASPEYTEAFF
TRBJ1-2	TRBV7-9	CAVGRANYGYTF
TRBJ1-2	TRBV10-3	CATTAREGWGTRPNYGYTF
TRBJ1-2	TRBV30	CAWSVLSGLYLYGYTF
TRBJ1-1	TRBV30	CAWRRDRGWTEAFF
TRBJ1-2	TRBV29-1	CSVEVPIGTGNYGYTF
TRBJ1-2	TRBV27	CASSPMDRTHYGYTF
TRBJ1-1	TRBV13	CASSRGTDRGLRAFF
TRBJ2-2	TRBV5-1	CASSLASGVNTGELFF